Below, 13 T cell receptor beta chains from the same sample are listed, as sequenced in a study of T-cell memory formation after mild COVID-19. TCRdb re-derived calls from the 5' RACE reads in MiXCR, one entry per CDR3 protein. The table includes roughly 48,000 distinct CDR3 sequences, around a quarter detected once. Sequencing input: PBMCs or a T cell subset sorted from them (not recorded which). The origin of the receptors is a young man who had mild COVID-19 (a few samples of this study predate the infection). Cell type and time point are not known.

This clonotype was observed a handful of times. V and J are TRBV9 and TRBJ2-2; tentatively, D is TRBD1 (5 bases). V lost 5 bases and J lost 7, with 9 bases in between. The CDR3 loop spans 12 amino acids. Germline V lookup: CDR1 SGDLS, CDR2 YYNGEE. The chain's CDR3 is CASRGPDGELFF. Written as DNA, the CDR3 is TGTGCCAGCAGGGGGCCCGACGGGGAGCTGTTTTTT.

At least ten counts were recorded for this clonotype. The gene calls are TRBV12-3 or TRBV12-4 and TRBJ2-5; D may be TRBD1 (5 bases). Between the trimmed V and J ends, which lost 4 bases and 7 bases, there was a span of 13 bases. There are 13 residues in the CDR3. The CDR3 coding sequence is TGTGCCAGCAGTTCTTCCGAAACAGGGACCCAGTACTTC. Translating it yields CASSSSETGTQYF.

Details on this clonotype: A junction boundary mismatches the germline segment, possibly from a read error. The chain joins TRBV5-1 to TRBJ1-2, with D unclear. Germline CDR1 is SGHRS and CDR2 is YFSETQ. This CDR3 is built from 14 residues. The CDR3 coding sequence is TGCGCCAGCAGCTTGGTATCCCTAAACTCTGGCTACACCTTC. As protein: CASSLVSLNSGYTF.

The chain is built from TRBV5-1 and TRBJ2-7, with D possibly TRBD1 on 7 matching bases. The CDR3 is made up of 16 amino acids. V lost 3 bases and J 6 bases, leaving 22 bases between the germline ends. Germline assignment: CDR1 SGHRS and CDR2 YFSETQ. The CDR3 coding sequence is TGCGCCAGCAGCTCAGGCTCAGTAGGGACAGCGGGCGAGCAGTACTTC. It codes for CASSSGSVGTAGEQYF.

The chain employs TRBV12-3 or TRBV12-4 and TRBJ2-3; 12 nucleotides line up with TRBD2. Germline trimming cut 6 bases from V and 2 bases from J; bases unmatched to any gene: 6. The CDR3 runs 16 residues. CDR3 loop: CASSLGLAGITDTQYF. The CDR3 region has the DNA TGTGCCAGCAGCCTCGGACTAGCGGGAATCACAGATACGCAGTATTTT.

This chain uses TRBV12-3 or TRBV12-4 with TRBJ2-7; no reliable D call. This CDR3 has 12 amino acids. Trimming removed 1 base at V and 6 bases at J, with 7 bases between. The CDR3 region has the DNA TGTGCCAGCAGTTTAGACGCCGGCGAGCAGTACTTC. Residues: CASSLDAGEQYF.

The sample holds a few counts of this clonotype. This chain connects TRBV28 to TRBJ2-7, with TRBD1 matching over 7 bases. The V gene's germline CDR1 is MDHEN and CDR2 SYDVKM. CDR3 size: 14 residues. J gave up 3 bases and V 5 bases, and 7 bases lay outside the gene matches. The CDR3, as DNA: TGTGCCAGCAGTCTACCGGGACAGATCTACGAGCAGTACGTC. Its protein product is CASSLPGQIYEQYV.

The chain links TRBV3-1 to TRBJ2-3; the D gene is possibly TRBD2 (7 bases). From germline, CDR1 is LGHDT and CDR2 YNNKEL (reference sequence). The CDR3 runs to 16 residues. V shed 1 base and J shed 4 bases, with 15 bases lying between them. The DNA for the CDR3 is TGTGCCAGCAGCCAAGCCGCGGGGGCGCACCCAGATACGCAGTATTTT. It translates to CASSQAAGAHPDTQYF.

This clonotype was observed a few times. The chain combines TRBV20-1 with TRBJ1-1; D unclear. CDR1 DFQATT and CDR2 SNEGSKA come from the germline V gene (reference sequence). The CDR3 contains 13 residues. V was pared by 0 bases and J by 3 bases, with 8 bases between. CDR3 sequence reads: CSARDRSDTEAFF. CDR3 DNA: TGCAGTGCTAGAGATCGTTCAGACACTGAAGCTTTCTTT.

This clonotype showed up just a few times. The chain employs TRBV13 and TRBJ1-1; TRBD1 matches 7 bases. CDR1 is PRHDT, CDR2 FYEKMQ, per germline (reference sequence). The CDR3 totals 14 residues. J was trimmed by 7 bases and V by 2 bases; bases with no gene match: 7. In DNA, the CDR3 is TGTGCCAGCAGCTTAAGGGGACAGAGGTATGAAGCTTTCTTT. It is translated as CASSLRGQRYEAFF.

This clonotype was seen more than once but under ten times. V usage is TRBV5-6 and J usage is TRBJ2-7; D is possibly TRBD2 (6 bases). Germline CDR1 and CDR2: SGHDT and YYEEEE. Trimming removed 2 bases at V and 0 bases at J, with 18 bases between. The CDR3 runs 17 residues. The CDR3 coding sequence is TGTGCCAGCAGCTTTCGCGGGCGGAGGGGAAGCTCCTACGAGCAGTACGTC. This translates into CASSFRGRRGSSYEQYV.

This clonotype was counted a few times. The chain uses TRBV29-1 and TRBJ2-2; D remains ambiguous. Per the germline V gene, CDR1 is SQVTM and CDR2 is ANQGSEA. Trimming took 5 bases from V and 7 from J, leaving 11 bases between them. This CDR3 contains 12 residues. Here the CDR3 reads CSVIDPVGELFF. The DNA for the CDR3 is TGCAGCGTTATTGACCCGGTCGGGGAGCTGTTTTTT.

The chain links TRBV20-1 to TRBJ2-7; TRBD1 matches 9 bases. Germline V gives CDR1 DFQATT, CDR2 SNEGSKA (reference sequence). V trimming: 0 bases; J trimming: 3 bases; junction bases outside the gene matches: 3. There are 14 residues in the CDR3. CDR3 in amino acids: CSARDLDRGYEQYF. CDR3 DNA sequence: TGCAGTGCTAGAGATCTGGACAGGGGCTACGAGCAGTACTTC.